This TCR delta chain was captured in a study of gamma-delta T cells after stem cell transplantation. This clone came up a few times. TCRdb re-called the RT-PCR reads with CATT. The data show approximately 1,600 delta-chain clones, around 45% seen once. Looked up from germline, CDR1 is GEAIGNYY and CDR2 is EKD. The V and J ends lost 0 bases and 5 bases, in that order; junction bases with no gene match: 9. CDR3 length equals 16 residues. The chain combines TRDV2 with TRDJ1, with 9 positions matching TRDD3. Sequencing was carried out using gamma-delta T cells. The TCR originated in a human donor. It is not recorded whose cells these are; they may come from a transplant donor. CDR3 amino acids: CACDTLGDPHADKLIF. CDR3 DNA sequence: TGTGCCTGTGACACCCTGGGGGATCCCCACGCAGATAAACTCATCTTT.